This T cell receptor beta chain was profiled in a study of follicular helper T cells after annual influenza vaccination. A note on this clone: As yet, its antigen is unknown.

Time point given: 2014-2015 season, pre-vaccination. Libraries were prepared by immunoSEQ multiplex PCR; TCRdb keeps only in-frame clonotypes and omits some of them. The top ten clones hold approximately 0.91% of a sample with about 11,000 clones, roughly 80% of them seen once. General study points: ICOS+CD38+ cTfh clonality change tracked circulating plasmablast frequency change. ICOS-CD38- cTfh most often held earlier Day 7 ICOS+CD38+ clones. Recurrent ICOS+CD38+ cTfh clonotypes included tetramer and AIM influenza-specific ones.

Germline V lookup: CDR1 SNHLY, CDR2 FYNNEI. This CDR3 has 15 amino acids. V lost 1 base and J lost 0, with 7 bases in between. Sequenced material: CXCR5- memory CD4+ T cells sorted from blood, taken on the day of influenza vaccination. The chain joins TRBV2 to TRBJ1-3; D uncertain. The clonotype comes from an adult who received the influenza vaccine. CDR3: CASSEVGYSGNTIYF. CDR3 nucleotides: TGTGCCAGCAGTGAAGTGGGATACTCTGGAAACACCATATATTTT.